This entry is about one T cell receptor beta chain. Its target is not known. A NOSPECS grade of at least 4, a Clinical Activity Score of at least 3 and duration under 3 months were recorded in ophthalmopathy patients. Each diagnosis was grounded in clinical symptoms, serum thyroxine and TRAb, thyroid ultrasound, and orbital computed tomography. Amplification of TCR beta CDR3 regions used RNA as the template. First-round RT-PCR targeting the TCR CDR3 was performed with the HTBI primer set. Each CDR3 protein is one row after TCRdb ran MiXCR on the multiplex PCR reads. The data contain roughly 560,000 distinct CDR3 sequences, roughly 14% of them singletons. V gave up 0 bases and J gave up 0 bases, with 6 bases separating them. The CDR3 is 15 residues long. Germline CDR1 reads SGHDT; CDR2 reads YYEEEE. The data stem from a study of T cells in Graves' hyperthyroidism and ophthalmopathy. Overall study results and limits: Ophthalmopathy, as predicted by the model, came a median roughly 6.3 months after the prediction.

This TCR was recovered from a woman between 35 and 50 years old with Graves' ophthalmopathy. The sequenced material came from blood. The chain couples TRBV5-6 to TRBJ2-2; possibly TRBD2 for D (5 bases). CDR3 DNA: TGTGCCAGCAGCTTGGGACTATCGAACACCGGGGAGCTGTTTTTT. It codes for CASSLGLSNTGELFF. Using reference TRBV5-6 and TRBJ2-2 for the parts outside the CDR3, the full variable domain is DAGVTQSPTHLIKTRGQQVTLRCSPKSGHDTVSWYQQALGQGPQFIFQYYEEEERQRGNFPDRFSGHQFPNYSSELNVNALLLGDSALYLCASSLGLSNTGELFFGEGSRLTVL.